The rows below give T cell receptor beta chains drawn from one sample of a study of shared clonotypes between healthy human individuals. Profiling relied on immunoSEQ multiplex PCR, and the TCRdb table lists in-frame clones only, not all of them. The sample holds 2,500,000 or so clones; just under 95% are singletons and the top ten take 0.37%. The sample taken for sequencing was naive CD4+ T cells from PBMCs. These receptors all stem from a man between 18 and 35 years old in good health. Some clones in this sample may be carry-over from other donors' samples. CDR3s include the opening cysteine and the closing phenylalanine or tryptophan. The order of the fields is clone size, J gene, D gene, V gene, CDR3 protein, CDR3 DNA. A D gene is named only where the DNA matches it firmly. The listing skips clone size in some rows; elsewhere it reads once, few, many or a size class.

abundance: -
j_gene: TRBJ1-1
d_gene: TRBD1
v_gene: TRBV2
CDR3aa: CASTGQGVVNTEAFF
CDR3nt: TGTGCCAGCACCGGACAGGGGGTGGTGAACACTGAAGCTTTCTTT

abundance: -
j_gene: TRBJ2-1
d_gene: -
v_gene: TRBV2
CDR3aa: CASFLQGGTDRGFF
CDR3nt: TGTGCCAGCTTCCTACAGGGGGGGACCGACCGGGGGTTCTTC

abundance: -
j_gene: TRBJ1-4
d_gene: -
v_gene: TRBV6-1
CDR3aa: CASSRGPNEKLFF
CDR3nt: TGTGCCAGCAGCCGGGGGCCTAATGAAAAACTGTTTTTT

abundance: -
j_gene: TRBJ2-7
d_gene: -
v_gene: TRBV10-1
CDR3aa: CASSEALGSYEQYF
CDR3nt: TGCGCCAGCAGTGAGGCACTAGGCTCCTACGAGCAGTACTTC

abundance: -
j_gene: TRBJ2-7
d_gene: -
v_gene: TRBV28
CDR3aa: CASSSRVNEQYF
CDR3nt: TGTGCCAGCAGTTCCCGGGTAAACGAGCAGTACTTC

abundance: -
j_gene: TRBJ1-2
d_gene: TRBD1
v_gene: TRBV28
CDR3aa: CASSLWGLDRGANYGYTF
CDR3nt: TGTGCCAGCAGTTTATGGGGCCTAGACAGGGGAGCTAACTATGGCTACACCTTC

abundance: -
j_gene: TRBJ2-7
d_gene: -
v_gene: TRBV6-1
CDR3aa: CASSVWGQRVEQYF
CDR3nt: TGTGCCAGCAGCGTTTGGGGACAGCGGGTCGAGCAGTACTTC

abundance: -
j_gene: TRBJ2-7
d_gene: -
v_gene: TRBV6-5
CDR3aa: CASSYGGSYEQYF
CDR3nt: TGTGCCAGCAGTTACGGGGGCTCCTACGAGCAGTACTTC

abundance: once
j_gene: TRBJ2-5
d_gene: TRBD2
v_gene: TRBV5-1
CDR3aa: CASSLGWRGETQYF
CDR3nt: TGCGCCAGCAGCTTGGGATGGCGGGGGGAGACCCAGTACTTC

abundance: -
j_gene: TRBJ2-5
d_gene: -
v_gene: TRBV19
CDR3aa: CASQPNLGWQETQYF
CDR3nt: TGTGCCAGTCAACCGAACTTAGGCTGGCAAGAGACCCAGTACTTC

abundance: -
j_gene: TRBJ2-3
d_gene: TRBD2
v_gene: TRBV2
CDR3aa: CASRMSSGGDTQYF
CDR3nt: TGTGCCAGCAGGATGAGTAGCGGGGGAGATACGCAGTATTTT

abundance: -
j_gene: TRBJ1-5
d_gene: TRBD1
v_gene: TRBV19
CDR3aa: CASSLGQGGNQPQHF
CDR3nt: TGTGCCAGTAGTCTTGGACAGGGTGGCAATCAGCCCCAGCATTTT

abundance: -
j_gene: TRBJ2-1
d_gene: -
v_gene: TRBV2
CDR3aa: CARAAFAGGNEQFF
CDR3nt: TGTGCCAGAGCGGCGTTTGCGGGTGGCAATGAGCAGTTCTTC

abundance: few
j_gene: TRBJ1-1
d_gene: -
v_gene: TRBV6-6
CDR3aa: CASSYQTGEAFF
CDR3nt: TGTGCCAGCAGTTACCAGACAGGTGAAGCTTTCTTT

abundance: -
j_gene: TRBJ2-3
d_gene: TRBD2
v_gene: TRBV5-6
CDR3aa: CASSLAWLAGGLGTDTQYF
CDR3nt: TGTGCCAGCAGCTTGGCCTGGCTAGCGGGAGGACTTGGCACAGATACGCAGTATTTT

abundance: -
j_gene: TRBJ2-7
d_gene: -
v_gene: TRBV4-3
CDR3aa: CASSQVYRSEGEQYF
CDR3nt: TGCGCCAGCAGCCAGGTCTACAGGTCAGAAGGTGAGCAGTACTTC

abundance: -
j_gene: TRBJ2-7
d_gene: -
v_gene: TRBV2
CDR3aa: CASSVSEGYEQYF
CDR3nt: TGTGCCAGCAGTGTCAGCGAGGGCTACGAGCAGTACTTC

abundance: few
j_gene: TRBJ1-1
d_gene: -
v_gene: TRBV6-5
CDR3aa: CASSYERNTEAFF
CDR3nt: TGTGCCAGCAGTTATGAGAGGAACACTGAAGCTTTCTTT

abundance: -
j_gene: TRBJ2-1
d_gene: TRBD2
v_gene: TRBV2
CDR3aa: CASSDPGLAIWLFF
CDR3nt: TGTGCCAGCAGTGATCCGGGACTAGCTATTTGGTTGTTCTTC

abundance: -
j_gene: TRBJ2-3
d_gene: TRBD2
v_gene: TRBV13
CDR3aa: CASSPAAGGTTDTQYF
CDR3nt: TGTGCCAGCAGCCCAGCCGCGGGGGGGACCACAGATACGCAGTATTTT

abundance: -
j_gene: TRBJ2-7
d_gene: -
v_gene: TRBV4-1
CDR3aa: CASSQDGLWSEQYF
CDR3nt: TGCGCCAGCAGCCAAGACGGACTGTGGAGCGAGCAGTACTTC

abundance: -
j_gene: TRBJ2-4
d_gene: TRBD2
v_gene: TRBV27
CDR3aa: CASSSWTSGMNIQYF
CDR3nt: TGTGCCAGCAGTTCGTGGACTAGCGGAATGAACATTCAGTACTTC

abundance: -
j_gene: TRBJ2-3
d_gene: TRBD1
v_gene: TRBV11-2
CDR3aa: CASSLRRAGGFGTDTQYF
CDR3nt: TGTGCCAGCAGCTTAAGACGGGCAGGGGGCTTTGGCACAGATACGCAGTATTTT

abundance: few
j_gene: TRBJ1-1
d_gene: -
v_gene: TRBV5-1
CDR3aa: CASSLDGRMNTEAFF
CDR3nt: TGCGCCAGCAGCTTGGACGGCAGGATGAACACTGAAGCTTTCTTT

abundance: -
j_gene: TRBJ1-5
d_gene: TRBD1
v_gene: TRBV6-6
CDR3aa: CASRKTGGPQHF
CDR3nt: TGTGCCAGCAGGAAGACAGGGGGACCCCAGCATTTT

abundance: -
j_gene: TRBJ1-1
d_gene: -
v_gene: TRBV9
CDR3aa: CASSVDPGLHTEAFF
CDR3nt: TGTGCCAGCAGCGTAGATCCGGGCTTGCACACTGAAGCTTTCTTT

abundance: -
j_gene: TRBJ1-4
d_gene: -
v_gene: TRBV28
CDR3aa: CASSFPQGTTNEKLFF
CDR3nt: TGTGCCAGCAGTTTCCCTCAGGGGACAACTAATGAAAAACTGTTTTTT

abundance: -
j_gene: TRBJ1-5
d_gene: TRBD1
v_gene: TRBV30
CDR3aa: CAWSPRDRDNQPQHF
CDR3nt: TGTGCCTGGAGTCCCCGGGACAGGGACAATCAGCCCCAGCATTTT

abundance: -
j_gene: TRBJ1-3
d_gene: TRBD1
v_gene: TRBV6-1
CDR3aa: CASSEQTGVGNTIYF
CDR3nt: TGTGCCAGCAGTGAACAGACAGGGGTTGGAAACACCATATATTTT

abundance: -
j_gene: TRBJ2-2
d_gene: TRBD2
v_gene: TRBV5-4
CDR3aa: CASSFHREAMNTGELFF
CDR3nt: TGTGCCAGCAGCTTCCATCGGGAGGCGATGAACACCGGGGAGCTGTTTTTT

abundance: -
j_gene: TRBJ2-7
d_gene: TRBD2
v_gene: TRBV27
CDR3aa: CASSPGTSGIQIYEQYF
CDR3nt: TGTGCCAGCAGCCCCGGGACTAGCGGAATCCAGATCTACGAGCAGTACTTC

abundance: -
j_gene: TRBJ2-1
d_gene: -
v_gene: TRBV11-2
CDR3aa: CASSSNRARAGEQFF
CDR3nt: TGTGCCAGCAGCTCCAACAGGGCTCGAGCGGGTGAGCAGTTCTTC

abundance: -
j_gene: TRBJ2-3
d_gene: TRBD2
v_gene: TRBV28
CDR3aa: CASSTVYTGGPSF
CDR3nt: TGTGCCAGCAGTACCGTATATACGGGAGGGCCATCTTTT

abundance: -
j_gene: TRBJ1-3
d_gene: -
v_gene: TRBV4-1
CDR3aa: CASSEGVFSGNTIYF
CDR3nt: TGCGCCAGCTCGGAGGGGGTATTCTCTGGAAACACCATATATTTT

abundance: -
j_gene: TRBJ2-7
d_gene: -
v_gene: TRBV27
CDR3aa: CASSSQVTAYEQYF
CDR3nt: TGTGCCAGCAGCTCACAGGTCACAGCCTACGAGCAGTACTTC

abundance: -
j_gene: TRBJ1-1
d_gene: -
v_gene: TRBV28
CDR3aa: CASSLGGAKGEAFF
CDR3nt: TGTGCCAGCAGTTTAGGCGGGGCAAAGGGGGAAGCTTTCTTT

abundance: -
j_gene: TRBJ2-7
d_gene: -
v_gene: TRBV4-2
CDR3aa: CASSQALMASYEQYF
CDR3nt: TGTGCCAGCAGCCAGGCGCTGATGGCCTCCTACGAGCAGTACTTC

abundance: -
j_gene: TRBJ2-3
d_gene: -
v_gene: TRBV28
CDR3aa: CAIGDQWSTDTQYF
CDR3nt: TGTGCCATCGGAGACCAATGGAGCACAGATACGCAGTATTTT

abundance: few
j_gene: TRBJ1-5
d_gene: -
v_gene: TRBV28
CDR3aa: CASRGTLSQPQHF
CDR3nt: TGTGCCAGCAGGGGGACACTATCTCAGCCCCAGCATTTT

abundance: -
j_gene: TRBJ2-7
d_gene: TRBD2
v_gene: TRBV11-3
CDR3aa: CASSPGGGLYEQYF
CDR3nt: TGTGCCAGCAGCCCGGGGGGAGGATTATACGAGCAGTACTTC

abundance: -
j_gene: TRBJ1-1
d_gene: TRBD1
v_gene: TRBV7-9
CDR3aa: CASSPGGVNTEAFF
CDR3nt: TGTGCCAGCAGCCCAGGGGGGGTGAACACTGAAGCTTTCTTT

abundance: once
j_gene: TRBJ1-4
d_gene: -
v_gene: TRBV19
CDR3aa: CASSIAGTEKLFF
CDR3nt: TGTGCCAGTAGTATTGCAGGGACTGAAAAACTGTTTTTT

abundance: -
j_gene: TRBJ2-7
d_gene: -
v_gene: TRBV2
CDR3aa: CASSEYVSEQYF
CDR3nt: TGTGCCAGCAGTGAATATGTGAGTGAGCAGTACTTC

abundance: -
j_gene: TRBJ2-7
d_gene: -
v_gene: TRBV28
CDR3aa: CASSLYLERTYEQYF
CDR3nt: TGTGCCAGCAGTTTATATCTCGAGAGGACCTACGAGCAGTACTTC

abundance: -
j_gene: TRBJ2-7
d_gene: TRBD2
v_gene: TRBV29-1
CDR3aa: CSVEKRLAGRYEQYF
CDR3nt: TGCAGCGTTGAAAAAAGGCTAGCGGGGCGCTACGAGCAGTACTTC

abundance: -
j_gene: TRBJ2-5
d_gene: TRBD1
v_gene: TRBV7-8
CDR3aa: CASSRTMTGQETQYF
CDR3nt: TGTGCCAGCAGCCGAACCATGACAGGGCAAGAGACCCAGTACTTC

abundance: -
j_gene: TRBJ1-5
d_gene: -
v_gene: TRBV27
CDR3aa: CASTDFPGQPQHF
CDR3nt: TGTGCCAGCACGGATTTTCCGGGACAGCCCCAGCATTTT

abundance: -
j_gene: TRBJ2-7
d_gene: -
v_gene: TRBV6-1
CDR3aa: CASSESQPREQYF
CDR3nt: TGTGCCAGCAGTGAGTCACAGCCTCGGGAGCAGTACTTC

abundance: -
j_gene: TRBJ1-1
d_gene: -
v_gene: TRBV21-1
CDR3aa: CASSSRVATIRTEAFF
CDR3nt: TGTGCCAGCAGTAGCCGTGTAGCTACAATTCGCACTGAAGCTTTCTTT

abundance: few
j_gene: TRBJ2-3
d_gene: TRBD2
v_gene: TRBV10-1
CDR3aa: CASSEWTSRSDTQYF
CDR3nt: TGCGCCAGCAGTGAGTGGACTAGCAGGTCAGATACGCAGTATTTT

abundance: -
j_gene: TRBJ2-7
d_gene: TRBD2
v_gene: TRBV28
CDR3aa: CASSLGLAAYEQYF
CDR3nt: TGTGCCAGCAGTTTGGGACTAGCGGCCTACGAGCAGTACTTC

abundance: few
j_gene: TRBJ1-2
d_gene: TRBD1
v_gene: TRBV30
CDR3aa: CAWVTGGYYGYTF
CDR3nt: TGTGCCTGGGTTACAGGGGGCTACTATGGCTACACCTTC

abundance: few
j_gene: TRBJ1-1
d_gene: -
v_gene: TRBV5-1
CDR3aa: CASSLEGHRGAFF
CDR3nt: TGCGCCAGCAGCTTGGAGGGGCACCGGGGGGCTTTCTTT

abundance: -
j_gene: TRBJ1-1
d_gene: TRBD1
v_gene: TRBV6-6
CDR3aa: CASSPGQVNTEAFF
CDR3nt: TGTGCCAGCAGTCCTGGACAGGTGAACACTGAAGCTTTCTTT

abundance: -
j_gene: TRBJ1-1
d_gene: -
v_gene: TRBV5-8
CDR3aa: CASSLRVAEAFF
CDR3nt: TGTGCCAGCAGCCTCAGGGTCGCTGAAGCTTTCTTT

abundance: -
j_gene: TRBJ2-7
d_gene: TRBD1
v_gene: TRBV4-1
CDR3aa: CASSTGTGASDRKYEQYF
CDR3nt: TGCGCCAGCAGCACTGGGACAGGGGCGTCAGACCGTAAGTACGAGCAGTACTTC

abundance: -
j_gene: TRBJ2-1
d_gene: -
v_gene: TRBV28
CDR3aa: CASSSGASSYNEQFF
CDR3nt: TGTGCCAGCAGCTCAGGGGCTAGCTCCTACAATGAGCAGTTCTTC

abundance: -
j_gene: TRBJ2-1
d_gene: -
v_gene: TRBV7-2
CDR3aa: CASSRGPAEAYNEQFF
CDR3nt: TGTGCCAGCAGCCGCGGTCCAGCGGAAGCCTACAATGAGCAGTTCTTC

abundance: few
j_gene: TRBJ2-1
d_gene: -
v_gene: TRBV4-1
CDR3aa: CASRGAYNEQFF
CDR3nt: TGCGCCAGCAGGGGGGCCTACAATGAGCAGTTCTTC

abundance: -
j_gene: TRBJ1-2
d_gene: -
v_gene: TRBV28
CDR3aa: CASSLTGRFGTF
CDR3nt: TGTGCCAGCAGTTTGACAGGTCGGTTTGGGACCTTC